The present TCR beta chain was sequenced within a study of response to subunit inactivated influenza vaccine. Germline loops: CDR1 ENHRY, CDR2 SYGVKD. V was clipped by 4 bases and J by 8 bases; unmatched bases: 3. The CDR3 spans 14 residues. MiXCR, applied by TCRdb to the RT-PCR reads, yields one record per CDR3 protein. The data hold 550,000 to 600,000 distinct CDR3 sequences, with approximately 12% observed a single time. Concerning this clonotype: What it binds is unknown. A much more abundant neighbour one base away suggests this may be a read error.

Overall study findings and caveats: Authors suggested seasonal influenza vaccinations each recruit few new T cells.

This chain connects TRBV10-3 to TRBJ2-1; 12 bases fit TRBD2. This receptor was taken from a man aged 45 to 65 who received an inactivated influenza vaccine. Sequencing used PBMCs from blood, obtained on the day of vaccination. Here the CDR3 reads CAISGLAGDYEQFF. The CDR3 DNA is TGTGCCATCAGTGGACTAGCGGGAGACTATGAGCAGTTCTTC.